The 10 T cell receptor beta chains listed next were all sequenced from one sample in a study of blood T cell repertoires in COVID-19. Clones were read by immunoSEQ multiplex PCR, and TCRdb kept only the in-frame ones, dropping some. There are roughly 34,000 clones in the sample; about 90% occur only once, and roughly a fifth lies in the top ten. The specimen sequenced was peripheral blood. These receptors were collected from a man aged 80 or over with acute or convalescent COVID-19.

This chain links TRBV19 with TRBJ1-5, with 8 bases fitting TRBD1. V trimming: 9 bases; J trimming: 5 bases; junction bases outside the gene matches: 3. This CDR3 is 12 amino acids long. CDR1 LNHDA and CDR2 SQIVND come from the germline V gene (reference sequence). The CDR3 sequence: CASRTGYQPQHF. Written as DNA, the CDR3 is TGTGCCAGCAGGACAGGGTATCAGCCCCAGCATTTT.

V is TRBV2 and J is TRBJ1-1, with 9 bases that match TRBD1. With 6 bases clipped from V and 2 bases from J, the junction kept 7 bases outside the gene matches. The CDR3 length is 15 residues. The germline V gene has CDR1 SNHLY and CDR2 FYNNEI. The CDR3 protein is CASRELGQGNTEAFF. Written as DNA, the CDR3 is TGTGCCAGCAGGGAGCTGGGACAGGGAAACACTGAAGCTTTCTTT.

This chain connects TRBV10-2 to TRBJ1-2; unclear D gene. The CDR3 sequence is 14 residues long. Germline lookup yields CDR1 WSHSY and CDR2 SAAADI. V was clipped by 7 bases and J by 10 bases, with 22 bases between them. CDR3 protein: CASTGGQGLGDYTF. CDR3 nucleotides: TGCGCCAGCACCGGTGGCCAAGGCCTCGGGGACTACACCTTC.

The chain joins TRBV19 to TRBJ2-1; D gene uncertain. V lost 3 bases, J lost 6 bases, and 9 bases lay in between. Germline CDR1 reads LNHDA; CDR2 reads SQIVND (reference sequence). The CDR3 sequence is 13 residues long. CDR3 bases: TGTGCCAGTAGTATCGGTAACAGCAATGAGCAGTTCTTC. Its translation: CASSIGNSNEQFF.

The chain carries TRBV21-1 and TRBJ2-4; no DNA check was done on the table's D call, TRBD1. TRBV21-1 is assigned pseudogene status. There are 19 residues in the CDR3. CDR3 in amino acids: CASSTGPPRTGLAKNIQYF. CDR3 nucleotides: TGTGCCAGCAGCACAGGGCCCCCGAGGACAGGTCTAGCCAAAAACATTCAGTACTTC.

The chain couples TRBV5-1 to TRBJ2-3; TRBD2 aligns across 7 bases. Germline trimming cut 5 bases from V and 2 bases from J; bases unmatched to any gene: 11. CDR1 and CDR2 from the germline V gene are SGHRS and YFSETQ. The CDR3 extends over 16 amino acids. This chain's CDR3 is CASRLDVAGLTDTQYF. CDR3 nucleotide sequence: TGCGCCAGCAGGCTTGACGTAGCGGGCCTCACAGATACGCAGTATTTT. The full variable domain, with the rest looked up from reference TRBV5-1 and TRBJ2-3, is KAGVTQTPRYLIKTRGQQVTLSCSPISGHRSVSWYQQTPGQGLQFLFEYFSETQRNKGNFPGRFSGRQFSNSRSEMNVSTLELGDSALYLCASRLDVAGLTDTQYFGPGTRLTVL.

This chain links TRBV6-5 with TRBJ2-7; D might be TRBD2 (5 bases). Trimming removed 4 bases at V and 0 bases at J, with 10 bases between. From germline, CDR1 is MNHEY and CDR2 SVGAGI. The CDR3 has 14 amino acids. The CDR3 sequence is CASSFRRGSYEQYF. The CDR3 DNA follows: TGTGCCAGCAGTTTTAGACGGGGCTCCTACGAGCAGTACTTC.

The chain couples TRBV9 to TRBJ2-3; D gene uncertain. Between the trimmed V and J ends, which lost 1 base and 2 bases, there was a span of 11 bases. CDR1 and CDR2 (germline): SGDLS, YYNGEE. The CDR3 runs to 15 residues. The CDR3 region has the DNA TGTGCCAGCAGCGTATACGGTCGGTTCACAGATACGCAGTATTTT. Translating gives CASSVYGRFTDTQYF.

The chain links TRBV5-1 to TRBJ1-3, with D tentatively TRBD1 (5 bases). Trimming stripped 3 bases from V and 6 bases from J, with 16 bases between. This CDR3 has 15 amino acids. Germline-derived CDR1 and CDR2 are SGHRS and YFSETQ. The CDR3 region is CASSSGTTSTNTIYF. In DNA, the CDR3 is TGCGCCAGCAGCTCCGGGACTACTTCAACAAACACCATATATTTT.

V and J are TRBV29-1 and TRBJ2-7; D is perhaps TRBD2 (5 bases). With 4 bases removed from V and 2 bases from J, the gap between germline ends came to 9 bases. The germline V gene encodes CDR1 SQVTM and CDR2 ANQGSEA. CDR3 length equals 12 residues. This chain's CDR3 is CSVGGNPYEQYF. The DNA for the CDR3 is TGCAGCGTTGGAGGGAACCCCTACGAGCAGTACTTC.